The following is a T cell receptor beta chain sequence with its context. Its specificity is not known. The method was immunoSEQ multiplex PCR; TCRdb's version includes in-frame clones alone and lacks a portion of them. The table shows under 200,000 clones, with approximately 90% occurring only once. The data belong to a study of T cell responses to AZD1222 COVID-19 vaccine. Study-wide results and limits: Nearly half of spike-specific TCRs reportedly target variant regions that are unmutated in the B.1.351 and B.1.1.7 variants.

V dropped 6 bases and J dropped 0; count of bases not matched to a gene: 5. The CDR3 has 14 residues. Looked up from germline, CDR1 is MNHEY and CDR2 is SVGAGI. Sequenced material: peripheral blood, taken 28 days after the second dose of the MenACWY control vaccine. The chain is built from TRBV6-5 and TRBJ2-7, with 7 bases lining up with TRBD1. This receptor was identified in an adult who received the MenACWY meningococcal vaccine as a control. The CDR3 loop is CASRKDRSSYEQYF. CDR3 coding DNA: TGTGCCAGCAGGAAGGACAGGAGCTCCTACGAGCAGTACTTC.